Listed below are T cell receptor beta chains from one sample, sequenced in a study of cytomegalovirus exposure and HLA in healthy donors. TCRdb's table, derived via immunoSEQ multiplex PCR, lists solely in-frame clones and lacks some. This table holds under 200,000 clones, roughly 80% found once. The sequencing sample was made of PBMCs. These TCRs come from a woman younger than 35 in good health and CMV-seronegative. The CDR3 runs from the conserved cysteine through the conserved F or W. Fields, in order: clone size, D gene, J gene, V gene, CDR3 length, CDR3 protein. The D gene is left open where the match is weak. Size is omitted from some rows. Given values are once, few, many or a class for expanded clones.

clone size: .; D gene: .; J gene: TRBJ2-5; V gene: TRBV11-3; CDR3 length: 15; CDR3 protein: CASSLGPQGRETQYF
clone size: .; D gene: .; J gene: TRBJ2-7; V gene: TRBV30; CDR3 length: 12; CDR3 protein: CAWSDQSRAQYF
clone size: .; D gene: TRBD1; J gene: TRBJ2-2; V gene: TRBV4-3; CDR3 length: 17; CDR3 protein: CASSLRTGGSNTGELFF
clone size: .; D gene: .; J gene: TRBJ2-6; V gene: TRBV11-2; CDR3 length: 15; CDR3 protein: CASSFQGSGANVLTF
clone size: .; D gene: .; J gene: TRBJ2-1; V gene: TRBV15; CDR3 length: 15; CDR3 protein: CATSRDQATYNEQFF
clone size: .; D gene: .; J gene: TRBJ2-3; V gene: TRBV25-1; CDR3 length: 18; CDR3 protein: CASERTTGGDTFTDTQYF
clone size: .; D gene: .; J gene: TRBJ2-7; V gene: TRBV11-2; CDR3 length: 12; CDR3 protein: CASSLAEYEQYF
clone size: .; D gene: TRBD1; J gene: TRBJ2-7; V gene: TRBV28; CDR3 length: 17; CDR3 protein: CASSPSLGDRGHREQYF
clone size: .; D gene: TRBD2; J gene: TRBJ2-1; V gene: TRBV7-9; CDR3 length: 15; CDR3 protein: CASSLVSGRENEQFF
clone size: few; D gene: .; J gene: TRBJ2-2; V gene: TRBV9; CDR3 length: 13; CDR3 protein: CASSVIEAGELFF
clone size: .; D gene: TRBD1; J gene: TRBJ1-1; V gene: TRBV30; CDR3 length: 14; CDR3 protein: CAWSVLRGRTEAFF
clone size: .; D gene: .; J gene: TRBJ2-5; V gene: TRBV9; CDR3 length: 16; CDR3 protein: CASSVGTGNGIETQYF
clone size: .; D gene: TRBD2; J gene: .; V gene: TRBV10-1; CDR3 length: 15; CDR3 protein: CASSESLAGGHEQYF
clone size: few; D gene: .; J gene: TRBJ2-2; V gene: TRBV6-1; CDR3 length: 12; CDR3 protein: CASRTWSGELFF
clone size: .; D gene: .; J gene: TRBJ2-7; V gene: TRBV28; CDR3 length: 13; CDR3 protein: CASSLPTGKEQYF
clone size: few; D gene: TRBD1; J gene: TRBJ1-2; V gene: TRBV6-6; CDR3 length: 15; CDR3 protein: CASSDTGTANYGYTF
clone size: .; D gene: TRBD2; J gene: TRBJ2-3; V gene: TRBV11-2; CDR3 length: 16; CDR3 protein: CASSPGLAGLTDTQYF
clone size: .; D gene: .; J gene: TRBJ1-3; V gene: TRBV5-1; CDR3 length: 16; CDR3 protein: CASSLALGGSGNTIYF